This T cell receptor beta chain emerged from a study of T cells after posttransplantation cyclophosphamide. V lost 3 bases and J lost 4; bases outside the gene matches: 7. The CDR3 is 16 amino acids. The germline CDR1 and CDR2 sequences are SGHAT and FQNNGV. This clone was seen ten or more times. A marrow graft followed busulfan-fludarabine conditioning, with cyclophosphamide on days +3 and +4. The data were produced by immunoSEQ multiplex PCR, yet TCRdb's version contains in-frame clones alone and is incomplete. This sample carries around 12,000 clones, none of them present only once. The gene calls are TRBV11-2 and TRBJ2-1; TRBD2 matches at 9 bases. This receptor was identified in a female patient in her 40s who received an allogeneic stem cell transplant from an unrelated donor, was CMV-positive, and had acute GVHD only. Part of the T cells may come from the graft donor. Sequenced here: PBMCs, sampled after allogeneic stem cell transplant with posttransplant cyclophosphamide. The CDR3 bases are TGTGCCAGCAGCTTTAATGGCGGGGGGGCTTACAATGAGCAGTTCTTC. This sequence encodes CASSFNGGGAYNEQFF.